Listed below are T cell receptor beta chains from one sample, sequenced in a study of blood T cells in healthy people across ages. One entry per CDR3 protein results from TCRdb running MiXCR on the 5' RACE reads. This table has 2 million or so distinct CDR3 sequences, around half appearing once. The sequencing input was blood. These receptors were taken from a woman between 40 and 55 years old in good health. Both conserved end residues are part of each CDR3.

J	V	CDR3
TRBJ2-7	TRBV6-5	CASAGGGIGYEQYF
TRBJ2-3	TRBV12-3/TRBV12-4	CASSSGLAESTDTQYF
TRBJ2-3	TRBV7-2	CASSFRLADKNTQYF
TRBJ1-5	TRBV20-1	CSARAGQGESQPQHF
TRBJ1-2	TRBV20-1	CSASWPRGGNSYGYTF
TRBJ2-3	TRBV6-6	CAASRANTDTQYF
TRBJ2-5	TRBV11-2	CASSLVYSGTARFQETQYF
TRBJ2-3	TRBV20-1	CSALAGGGDTQYF
TRBJ2-5	TRBV4-1	CASSQVLGSQETQYF
TRBJ2-5	TRBV7-9	CASFRGPQETQYF
TRBJ2-5	TRBV4-1	CASSREPGTIIYGQYF
TRBJ2-1	TRBV15	CATSRDLGGEQFF
TRBJ2-7	TRBV6-1	CAISEDGGGYEQYF
TRBJ2-5	TRBV12-3/TRBV12-4	CASSLNAETQYF
.	TRBV24-1	CATSAPGLPEKNIQYF
TRBJ1-2	TRBV27	CASRASTYGYTF
TRBJ2-7	TRBV6-2/TRBV6-3	CASSTPRGLNEQYF
TRBJ2-4	TRBV28	CASSLVGTAGAKNIQYF
TRBJ2-3	TRBV6-5	CASSNWPAGVSTDTQYF
TRBJ2-3	TRBV27	CASSFQLGAGDTDTQYF
TRBJ2-3	TRBV6-6	CASSYGGSGGSTDTQYF
TRBJ1-2	TRBV29-1	CSVGARGHGYTF
TRBJ2-5	TRBV28	CATLISGLQETQYF
TRBJ2-7	TRBV4-3	CASSRSRTTYEQYF
TRBJ2-4	TRBV4-2	CASSQVGGNIQYF
TRBJ1-4	TRBV5-8	CASSAGTTATNEKLFF
TRBJ2-1	TRBV7-2	CASSPKTTQFF
TRBJ1-2	TRBV7-2	CASSYLGPGYTF